What follows describes a single TCR beta chain. The antigen is not known. CDR3 length equals 14 residues. Germline V gene lookup returns CDR1 MGHRA and CDR2 YSYEKL. V shed 5 bases and J shed 0 bases, with 9 bases lying between them. Several immunoSEQ plates held equal portions of the genomic DNA taken from each subset. Some clones are missing from TCRdb's copy, which holds only in-frame ones; the method was immunoSEQ multiplex PCR. Among more than 450,000 clones listed, approximately 79% were seen once. The data were obtained in a study of shared clonotypes between healthy human individuals. General study results and limits: The researchers took only blood, and tissue repertoires probably look different.

The receptor comes from a woman in her forties in good health. Some clones in this sample may be carry-over from other donors' samples. The sample taken for sequencing was PBMCs. The rearrangement links TRBV4-1 to TRBJ2-3, with a tentative D call TRBD2 (6 bases). CDR3 sequence (DNA): TGCGCCAGCAGCTCCAGCGGGAGCACAGATACGCAGTATTTT. Residues: CASSSSGSTDTQYF.